This T cell receptor beta chain originates from a study of cytomegalovirus exposure and HLA in healthy donors. Trimming at V came to 0 bases and at J to 7 bases, leaving 10 bases not matched to a gene. Germline CDR1 LGHNA, CDR2 YNFKEQ. The CDR3 is 17 residues long. Sequencing was performed with immunoSEQ multiplex PCR; in TCRdb, only in-frame clones are kept and a portion is missing. This table has a few hundred thousand clones, 90% appearing once. Specimen: PBMCs. The origin of this receptor is a woman under 30 in good health and CMV-seronegative. The gene calls are TRBV4-2 and TRBJ2-1, with 9 bases that match TRBD2. For the CDR3, the DNA is TGTGCCAGCAGCCAAGATGGACAGCGGGGGGATGGTAATGAGCAGTTCTTC. Translated: CASSQDGQRGDGNEQFF.